A selection of T cell receptor beta chains follows, all from one sample in a study of blood T cell repertoires in COVID-19. Only in-frame clones appear in the TCRdb table, and some are missing; sequencing was by immunoSEQ multiplex PCR. In the table there are over 200,000 clones, around 89% of which are singletons. The sample taken for sequencing was PBMCs or T cells enriched from blood (not recorded which). Source of these receptors: a man aged 40-49 years who had recovered from COVID-19. Each CDR3 is given with its conserved first and last residue. A D gene is named only where the DNA matches it firmly. For some rows the clone size is stated as once, few or many, or as a class when expanded; others skip it.

CDR3 protein	CDR3 DNA	J gene	clone size	V gene	D gene
CASSLGQGAPTGELFF	TGCGCCAGCAGCCTAGGACAGGGGGCCCCCACCGGGGAGCTGTTTTTT	TRBJ2-2	.	TRBV5-1	TRBD1
CASSYDRASGYTF	TGTGCCAGCAGCTACGACAGGGCAAGCGGCTACACCTTC	TRBJ1-2	.	TRBV7-2	TRBD1
CASSLAQGGTDTQYF	TGCGCCAGCAGCTTGGCCCAGGGTGGCACAGATACGCAGTATTTT	TRBJ2-3	.	TRBV5-1	.
CASSPLSKIGQRGNTIYF	TGTGCCAGCTCACCACTGTCCAAGATTGGACAGCGAGGAAACACCATATATTTT	TRBJ1-3	.	TRBV18	.
CASSLPGTGGREQYF	TGTGCCAGCAGTCTTCCCGGGACAGGGGGCCGGGAGCAGTACTTC	TRBJ2-7	.	TRBV28	TRBD1
CASTPGGQGASQPQHF	TGTGCCAGCACTCCAGGCGGACAGGGGGCGAGTCAGCCCCAGCATTTT	TRBJ1-5	.	TRBV28	TRBD1
CAISESGSGTAYEQYF	TGTGCCATCAGTGAGTCGGGGAGCGGGACCGCCTACGAGCAGTACTTC	TRBJ2-7	.	TRBV10-3	TRBD2
CASSQGGLAVHF	TGCGCCAGCAGCCAAGGGGGACTAGCGGTACATTTT	TRBJ2-3	.	TRBV4-1	TRBD2
CAATPGDTYNEQFF	TGTGCCGCAACTCCGGGGGATACCTACAATGAGCAGTTCTTC	TRBJ2-1	.	TRBV10-3	.
CASSLVRPTSGASYEQYF	TGTGCCAGCAGCTTAGTACGCCCGACTAGCGGGGCATCCTACGAGCAGTACTTC	TRBJ2-7	.	TRBV7-6	TRBD2
CATSEHDREEQYF	TGTGCCACCAGTGAACACGACAGAGAAGAGCAGTACTTC	TRBJ2-7	.	TRBV24-1	.
CASSLDRADEQYF	TGTGCCAGCAGCCTCGACAGGGCCGACGAGCAGTACTTC	TRBJ2-7	.	TRBV12-3/TRBV12-4	TRBD1
CASSFNTNRGGGYTF	TGTGCCAGCAGCTTCAATACAAACCGGGGTGGGGGCTACACCTTC	TRBJ1-2	.	TRBV11-2	.
CASSHPQTGPGNYGYTF	TGTGCCAGCAGCCACCCCCAGACAGGCCCCGGGAACTATGGCTACACCTTC	TRBJ1-2	.	TRBV3-1/TRBV3-2	.
CASSLALGQEQYF	TGTGCCAGCAGTTTAGCCCTCGGACAGGAGCAGTACTTC	TRBJ2-7	.	TRBV27	.
CASRPSGSGYEQYF	TGTGCCAGCAGACCTAGCGGGAGTGGCTACGAGCAGTACTTC	TRBJ2-7	few	TRBV6-2/TRBV6-3	TRBD2
CAWSVGRVGYTF	TGTGCCTGGAGTGTCGGCAGGGTTGGCTACACCTTC	TRBJ1-2	.	TRBV30	.
CAGVAGHGDTQYF	TGTGCCGGGGTAGCGGGACATGGAGATACGCAGTATTTT	TRBJ2-3	.	TRBV2	TRBD2
CASSLSLGPFEKLFF	TGTGCCAGCAGTTTATCCCTGGGGCCCTTTGAAAAACTGTTTTTT	TRBJ1-4	.	TRBV27	.
CASSRQAGSGDTQYF	TGTGCCAGCAGCAGACAAGCGGGTTCCGGAGATACGCAGTATTTT	TRBJ2-3	.	TRBV7-7	.
CASSPGGPYEQYF	TGTGCCAGCAGTCCGGGGGGACCCTACGAGCAGTACTTC	TRBJ2-7	.	TRBV28	TRBD2
CASSHLSGGQGYRSKGEYNEQFF	TGTGCCAGCAGCCATCTCAGCGGGGGACAGGGTTATCGCTCCAAGGGGGAATACAATGAGCAGTTCTTC	TRBJ2-1	.	TRBV3-1/TRBV3-2	.
CASSPRLVHGGYNEQFF	TGTGCCAGCAGTCCCCGACTAGTTCATGGTGGTTACAATGAGCAGTTCTTC	TRBJ2-1	.	TRBV27	.
CASSSTNVRRGGGYTF	TGTGCCAGCAGTTCTACAAACGTGCGTAGAGGGGGTGGCTACACCTTC	TRBJ1-2	.	TRBV27	.
CAWSGDRQAQETQYF	TGTGCCTGGAGTGGGGACAGACAAGCCCAAGAGACCCAGTACTTC	TRBJ2-5	.	TRBV30	TRBD1
CASSETDLSYNEQFF	TGTGCCAGCAGTGAGACAGACCTTTCCTACAATGAGCAGTTCTTC	TRBJ2-1	.	TRBV6-1	.
CASSIDPVRANEQFF	TGTGCCAGTAGTATAGATCCAGTCAGGGCGAATGAGCAGTTCTTC	TRBJ2-1	.	TRBV19	.
CASSPPSGGLDYGYTF	TGTGCCAGCTCACCACCATCGGGGGGCCTCGACTATGGCTACACCTTC	TRBJ1-2	.	TRBV18	.
CASSAAGRVQETQYF	TGTGCCAGTAGTGCGGCAGGGAGGGTCCAAGAGACCCAGTACTTC	TRBJ2-5	.	TRBV19	TRBD2
CASSETLGQGSDEQFF	TGTGCCAGCAGTGAAACCTTGGGGCAGGGGTCAGATGAGCAGTTCTTC	TRBJ2-1	.	TRBV6-1	.
CASSQAASGFTGELFF	TGTGCCAGCAGCCAAGCTGCTAGCGGCTTCACCGGGGAGCTGTTTTTT	TRBJ2-2	.	TRBV4-2	TRBD2
CASSTWTGGAGANVLTF	TGTGCCAGCAGCACATGGACAGGGGGCGCCGGGGCCAACGTCCTGACTTTC	TRBJ2-6	.	TRBV28	TRBD1
CASSVGNRDSATNEKLFF	TGTGCCAGCAGCGTAGGCAATCGGGACAGTGCAACTAATGAAAAACTGTTTTTT	TRBJ1-4	.	TRBV9	TRBD1
CATSAGTRRTDTQYF	TGTGCCACCAGCGCCGGGACACGAAGAACAGATACGCAGTATTTT	TRBJ2-3	.	TRBV24-1	.
CASSPRGTSGVQGTGELFF	TGTGCCAGCAGCCCTCGGGGGACTAGCGGGGTACAAGGCACCGGGGAGCTGTTTTTT	TRBJ2-2	.	TRBV5-8	TRBD2
CASSHSGTSNVYNEQFF	TGTGCCAGCAGCCACTCCGGGACATCTAACGTTTACAATGAGCAGTTCTTC	TRBJ2-1	.	TRBV3-1/TRBV3-2	.
CASSLELAGGPSDTQYF	TGTGCCAGCAGTTTAGAGTTGGCGGGAGGGCCATCGGATACGCAGTATTTT	TRBJ2-3	.	TRBV28	TRBD2
CASSPPKADWGGLFF	TGTGCCAGCAGCCCACCTAAGGCGGACTGGGGGGGGCTGTTTTTT	TRBJ2-2	.	TRBV11-2	TRBD2
CASSKRQGNGNTEAFF	TGTGCCAGCAGCAAAAGACAGGGAAATGGGAACACTGAAGCTTTCTTT	TRBJ1-1	.	TRBV7-8	TRBD1
CASSTSQQGSGANVLTF	TGTGCCAGCAGCACATCCCAACAGGGCTCTGGGGCCAACGTCCTGACTTTC	TRBJ2-6	once	TRBV7-9	.
CASSEERGYEQYF	TGTGCCAGCAGTGAAGAACGGGGGTACGAGCAGTACTTC	TRBJ2-7	.	TRBV2	.